Listed below are T cell receptor beta chains from one sample, sequenced in a study of blood T cell repertoires in COVID-19. Sequencing was performed with immunoSEQ multiplex PCR; in TCRdb, only in-frame clones are kept and a portion is missing. In the table there are a few hundred thousand clones, about 85% of which are singletons. The material sequenced was PBMCs or T cells enriched from blood (not recorded which). All receptors come from a man in his forties or fifties who had recovered from COVID-19. The CDR3 runs from the conserved cysteine through the conserved F or W. The order of the fields is V gene, J gene, clone size, D gene, CDR3 protein, CDR3 DNA. The D gene is left open where the match is weak. Expanded clones are given a class, and other clones once, few, many or no size at all.

V: TRBV2
J: TRBJ1-5
size: .
D: .
CDR3: CASIRNGQSNQPQHF
DNA: TGTGCCAGCATCAGAAATGGGCAGTCCAATCAGCCCCAGCATTTT

V: TRBV5-8
J: TRBJ1-1
size: .
D: .
CDR3: CASRKTGDYEAFF
DNA: TGTGCCAGCCGTAAGACAGGAGACTATGAAGCTTTCTTT

V: TRBV5-4
J: TRBJ1-6
size: .
D: .
CDR3: CASSLEQGNSPLHF
DNA: TGTGCCAGCAGCTTGGAACAGGGCAATTCACCCCTCCACTTT

V: TRBV9
J: TRBJ1-1
size: .
D: .
CDR3: CASSLSPGNTEAFF
DNA: TGTGCCAGCAGCCTGAGCCCAGGGAACACTGAAGCTTTCTTT

V: TRBV7-2
J: TRBJ1-2
size: once
D: TRBD1
CDR3: CASSLLGQGGYGYTF
DNA: TGTGCCAGCAGCTTACTAGGACAGGGGGGTTATGGCTACACCTTC

V: TRBV11-3
J: TRBJ2-1
size: .
D: .
CDR3: CASSQGVPNEQFF
DNA: TGTGCCAGCAGCCAGGGCGTCCCCAATGAGCAGTTCTTC

V: TRBV5-5
J: TRBJ1-5
size: .
D: .
CDR3: CASSPQLGGSNQPQHF
DNA: TGTGCCAGCAGCCCACAGTTGGGTGGGAGCAATCAGCCCCAGCATTTT

V: TRBV7-9
J: TRBJ1-1
size: once
D: TRBD1
CDR3: CASSRGTGVNTEAFF
DNA: TGTGCCAGCAGCCGAGGGACAGGGGTTAACACTGAAGCTTTCTTT

V: TRBV2
J: TRBJ1-4
size: .
D: .
CDR3: CASESPGGIDEKLFF
DNA: TGTGCCAGCGAATCCCCGGGGGGTATAGATGAAAAACTGTTTTTT

V: TRBV18
J: TRBJ1-5
size: .
D: TRBD1
CDR3: CASSGQNSNQPQHF
DNA: TGTGCCAGCTCGGGACAGAATAGCAATCAGCCCCAGCATTTT

V: TRBV6-5
J: TRBJ1-3
size: .
D: .
CDR3: CASKEGLRNTIYF
DNA: TGTGCCAGCAAGGAGGGGTTACGAAACACCATATATTTT

V: TRBV19
J: TRBJ2-3
size: .
D: TRBD2
CDR3: CASSMRHTSGRRTDTQYF
DNA: TGTGCCAGTAGTATGCGCCATACTAGCGGGAGAAGGACAGATACGCAGTATTTT

V: TRBV30
J: TRBJ1-2
size: .
D: .
CDR3: CAWSVGGYGYTF
DNA: TGTGCCTGGAGTGTAGGAGGATATGGCTACACCTTC

V: TRBV19
J: TRBJ1-3
size: .
D: .
CDR3: CAAEPGAGNTIYF
DNA: TGTGCCGCTGAACCAGGGGCTGGAAACACCATATATTTT

V: TRBV19
J: TRBJ2-3
size: .
D: TRBD1
CDR3: CASHGTGVTDTQYF
DNA: TGTGCCAGCCATGGGACAGGGGTCACAGATACGCAGTATTTT

V: TRBV19
J: TRBJ1-5
size: .
D: TRBD1
CDR3: CASSRQGGQPQHF
DNA: TGTGCCAGTAGTAGACAGGGTGGACAGCCCCAGCATTTT

V: TRBV30
J: TRBJ2-3
size: .
D: TRBD1
CDR3: CAWSLGTGGTDTQYF
DNA: TGTGCCTGGAGTCTAGGGACAGGGGGTACAGATACGCAGTATTTT

V: TRBV10-3
J: TRBJ2-1
size: .
D: TRBD1
CDR3: CATGGFSNEQFF
DNA: TGTGCCACAGGGGGTTTCTCCAATGAGCAGTTCTTC

V: TRBV20-1
J: TRBJ2-3
size: .
D: .
CDR3: CSASLIADFTDTQYF
DNA: TGCAGTGCTAGTTTAATAGCGGATTTCACAGATACGCAGTATTTT

V: TRBV19
J: TRBJ2-2
size: .
D: TRBD2
CDR3: CATAWDYNTGELFF
DNA: TGTGCCACCGCCTGGGACTATAACACCGGGGAGCTGTTTTTT

V: TRBV7-8
J: TRBJ1-4
size: .
D: .
CDR3: CASSLMVRRGNEKLFF
DNA: TGTGCCAGCAGCTTAATGGTACGACGGGGGAATGAAAAACTGTTTTTT

V: TRBV7-9
J: TRBJ1-2
size: .
D: TRBD1
CDR3: CASSLYIGQGYGYTF
DNA: TGTGCCAGCAGCTTATATATCGGACAGGGCTATGGCTACACCTTC

V: TRBV6-5
J: TRBJ2-7
size: .
D: TRBD2
CDR3: CASSYLTGTSNEQYF
DNA: TGTGCCAGCAGTTACTTAACCGGGACTAGTAACGAGCAGTACTTC

V: TRBV29-1
J: TRBJ1-2
size: once
D: .
CDR3: CSVEVWTEDGYTF
DNA: TGCAGCGTTGAAGTCTGGACAGAGGATGGCTACACCTTC

V: TRBV5-1
J: TRBJ1-1
size: .
D: TRBD1
CDR3: CASSPLGQGEAFF
DNA: TGCGCCAGCAGCCCTCTGGGACAGGGGGAAGCTTTCTTT

V: TRBV28
J: TRBJ1-5
size: .
D: .
CDR3: CASITGSNQPQHF
DNA: TGTGCCAGCATCACAGGGAGCAATCAGCCCCAGCATTTT

V: TRBV27
J: TRBJ2-7
size: .
D: TRBD2
CDR3: CASSLSLAGVIYEQYF
DNA: TGTGCCAGCAGTTTATCCCTAGCGGGAGTAATCTACGAGCAGTACTTC

V: TRBV27
J: TRBJ1-1
size: few
D: TRBD1
CDR3: CASSLFRDRITEAFF
DNA: TGTGCCAGCAGTTTATTCCGGGACAGGATAACTGAAGCTTTCTTT

V: TRBV2
J: TRBJ1-6
size: .
D: TRBD1
CDR3: CASSEGTGASPLHF
DNA: TGTGCCAGCAGTGAAGGGACAGGGGCTTCACCCCTCCACTTT

V: TRBV27
J: TRBJ1-2
size: .
D: .
CDR3: CASSLSRPQPRYTF
DNA: TGTGCCAGCAGTTTATCCCGGCCACAGCCCCGCTACACCTTC

V: TRBV6-1
J: TRBJ1-5
size: once
D: .
CDR3: CASSEAIHGNQPQHF
DNA: TGTGCCAGCAGTGAAGCGATACACGGCAATCAGCCCCAGCATTTT

V: TRBV19
J: TRBJ1-2
size: .
D: TRBD1
CDR3: CASTPDRANYGYTF
DNA: TGTGCCAGTACCCCAGACAGGGCTAACTATGGCTACACCTTC

V: TRBV28
J: TRBJ1-1
size: once
D: .
CDR3: CASSLVRGTEAFF
DNA: TGTGCCAGCAGTTTGGTCAGGGGCACTGAAGCTTTCTTT

V: TRBV6-1
J: TRBJ2-1
size: once
D: .
CDR3: CASSEMTGYNEQFF
DNA: TGTGCCAGCAGTGAGATGACTGGATACAATGAGCAGTTCTTC

V: TRBV7-9
J: TRBJ2-7
size: .
D: .
CDR3: CASRSTDSGNEQYF
DNA: TGTGCCAGCAGGTCGACGGACTCCGGGAACGAGCAGTACTTC

V: TRBV29-1
J: TRBJ2-1
size: once
D: TRBD1
CDR3: CSVEDKTGGEDEQFF
DNA: TGCAGCGTTGAAGACAAGACAGGGGGGGAGGATGAGCAGTTCTTC

V: TRBV5-1
J: TRBJ1-1
size: .
D: TRBD1
CDR3: CASSLGQGSTEAFF
DNA: TGCGCCAGCAGCTTGGGACAGGGTAGCACTGAAGCTTTCTTT

V: TRBV13
J: TRBJ1-1
size: .
D: .
CDR3: CASSPNKIRAFF
DNA: TGTGCCAGCAGCCCGAACAAGATAAGAGCTTTCTTT

V: TRBV4-2
J: TRBJ2-7
size: .
D: TRBD2
CDR3: CASSSGLAGPYEQYF
DNA: TGTGCCAGCAGCTCCGGACTAGCGGGTCCCTACGAGCAGTACTTC

V: TRBV19
J: TRBJ2-7
size: .
D: .
CDR3: CASSITDRSEQYF
DNA: TGTGCCAGTAGTATAACCGACAGATCCGAGCAGTACTTC

V: TRBV28
J: TRBJ2-5
size: .
D: TRBD1
CDR3: CASSHRDRQETQYF
DNA: TGTGCCAGCAGTCATAGGGACAGACAAGAGACCCAGTACTTC

V: TRBV7-9
J: TRBJ2-7
size: .
D: TRBD2
CDR3: CASSYRTSGYEQYF
DNA: TGTGCCAGCAGCTACCGGACTAGCGGCTACGAGCAGTACTTC

V: TRBV10-3
J: TRBJ1-1
size: few
D: .
CDR3: CAMARGGMNTEAFF
DNA: TGTGCCATGGCCCGGGGGGGGATGAACACTGAAGCTTTCTTT

V: TRBV4-1
J: TRBJ2-4
size: .
D: .
CDR3: CASSQPRIAKNIQYF
DNA: TGCGCCAGCAGCCAACCCAGGATCGCCAAAAACATTCAGTACTTC

V: TRBV5-1
J: TRBJ1-2
size: .
D: .
CDR3: CASSLEGGIGPGYTF
DNA: TGCGCCAGCAGCTTGGAGGGAGGGATTGGCCCCGGCTACACCTTC

V: TRBV27
J: TRBJ2-7
size: .
D: .
CDR3: CASSLGGTAAEQYF
DNA: TGTGCCAGCAGTTTAGGCGGGACTGCCGCCGAGCAGTACTTC

V: TRBV30
J: TRBJ2-5
size: .
D: .
CDR3: CAWSVGGTGVWTQYF
DNA: TGTGCCTGGAGTGTAGGCGGGACGGGGGTTTGGACCCAGTACTTC

V: TRBV6-1
J: TRBJ2-1
size: .
D: TRBD2
CDR3: CASIEHFAGGNNEQFF
DNA: TGTGCCAGCATTGAACATTTTGCGGGAGGGAACAATGAGCAGTTCTTC

V: TRBV12-3/TRBV12-4
J: TRBJ2-2
size: once
D: .
CDR3: CASTSNTGELFF
DNA: TGTGCCAGCACATCGAACACCGGGGAGCTGTTTTTT

V: TRBV4-1
J: TRBJ2-2
size: .
D: TRBD2
CDR3: CASSTPGLAAKRNTGELFF
DNA: TGCGCCAGCAGCACGCCGGGACTAGCGGCAAAAAGGAACACCGGGGAGCTGTTTTTT

V: TRBV30
J: TRBJ1-4
size: .
D: TRBD1
CDR3: CAWTLQGVNEKLFF
DNA: TGTGCCTGGACCCTTCAGGGGGTAAATGAAAAACTGTTTTTT

V: TRBV6-5
J: TRBJ1-5
size: .
D: .
CDR3: CASSETGYSNQPQHF
DNA: TGTGCCAGCAGCGAGACCGGGTATAGCAATCAGCCCCAGCATTTT

V: TRBV10-3
J: TRBJ1-1
size: .
D: .
CDR3: CAIISHVGTEAFF
DNA: TGTGCCATCATCTCCCATGTCGGCACTGAAGCTTTCTTT

V: TRBV6-5
J: TRBJ1-5
size: .
D: .
CDR3: CASSYSTELGQPQHF
DNA: TGTGCCAGCAGTTACTCGACAGAACTGGGGCAGCCCCAGCATTTT

V: TRBV27
J: TRBJ2-7
size: .
D: TRBD1
CDR3: CASSLFARTGGGYEQYF
DNA: TGTGCCAGCAGTTTATTTGCACGGACAGGGGGCGGTTACGAGCAGTACTTC

V: TRBV5-5
J: TRBJ1-4
size: .
D: .
CDR3: CASSLVARSSEKLFF
DNA: TGTGCCAGCAGCTTGGTCGCTAGGAGTAGTGAAAAACTGTTTTTT

V: TRBV3-1/TRBV3-2
J: TRBJ2-2
size: .
D: TRBD2
CDR3: CASSQDLSGRNTGELFF
DNA: TGTGCCAGCAGCCAAGATCTGAGCGGGAGGAACACCGGGGAGCTGTTTTTT

V: TRBV10-3
J: TRBJ2-1
size: .
D: .
CDR3: CAISDQLPESYNEQFF
DNA: TGTGCCATCAGTGACCAACTGCCCGAATCCTACAATGAGCAGTTCTTC

V: TRBV28
J: TRBJ1-2
size: .
D: TRBD1
CDR3: CASSYRWTGLGYTF
DNA: TGTGCCAGCAGTTACCGGTGGACAGGGCTCGGCTACACCTTC